Listed here are 31 T cell receptor beta chains from one sample, sequenced in a study of control samples from healthy donors and cancer patients. Data came from immunoSEQ multiplex PCR; TCRdb stores just in-frame clones and leaves some out. The sample lists around 95,000 clones, less than 90% occurring once. Sequenced sample: blood. The receptors originated from a woman aged 50 to 60 in good health.

The chain carries TRBV19 and TRBJ1-1; no firm D call. V dropped 7 bases and J dropped 2 bases, with 17 bases sitting between them. The germline CDR1 and CDR2 sequences are LNHDA and SQIVND (reference sequence). This CDR3 spans 15 amino acids. The CDR3 nucleotides read TGTGCCAGTAATTCCCCCGGTGGCGGAAACACTGAAGCTTTCTTT. Amino acid sequence: CASNSPGGGNTEAFF.

DNA for the CDR3: TGCGCCAGCAGCGGTACAGGGCACACTGAAGCTTTCTTT. Its translation is CASSGTGHTEAFF. This chain joins TRBV5-1 and TRBJ1-1; TRBD1 is a possible D gene (6 bases). This CDR3 contains 13 residues. Germline CDR1 and CDR2: SGHRS and YFSETQ. Trimming left V 4 bases short and J 3 bases short, with 10 bases between.

V and J are TRBV15 and TRBJ2-7; 11 nucleotides agree with TRBD1. The CDR3 is 15 residues long. Germline V CDR1 and CDR2: LNHNV, YYDKDF (reference sequence). J gave up 5 bases and V 4 bases, and 7 bases lay outside the gene matches. The CDR3 nucleotides are TGTGCCACCAGCAATCGGACAGGGGGCCAGGACGAGCAGTACTTC. Translated, it gives CATSNRTGGQDEQYF. Together with reference TRBV15 and TRBJ2-7, the CDR3 gives the full variable domain: DAMVIQNPRYQVTQFGKPVTLSCSQTLNHNVMYWYQQKSSQAPKLLFHYYDKDFNNEADTPDNFQSRRPNTSFCFLDIRSPGLGDTAMYLCATSNRTGGQDEQYFGPGTRLTVT.

The J gene is TRBJ2-1, the V gene TRBV7-8, with D tentatively TRBD1 or TRBD2 (6 bases each). The CDR3 sequence is 12 residues long. Germline V gene sequence: CDR1 SGHVS, CDR2 FQNEAQ. V gave up 8 bases and J gave up 9 bases, with 14 bases separating them. CDR3 in amino acids: CASRGGLGEQFF. The CDR3 nucleotides are TGTGCCAGCCGAGGGGGGTTAGGTGAGCAGTTCTTC.

This clone was detected once. The V call is TRBV5-1, the J call TRBJ2-7, with D maybe TRBD2 (6 bases). The V gene lost 2 bases and the J gene lost 7 bases, with 10 bases spanning the gap. CDR1 SGHRS and CDR2 YFSETQ come from the germline V gene. The CDR3 has 12 residues. The CDR3 DNA follows: TGCGCCAGCAGCTTCGCAGGGAGGGAGCAGTACTTC. Translation gives CASSFAGREQYF.

V usage is TRBV6-5 and J usage is TRBJ1-1; unclear D gene. Trimming removed 7 bases from V and 1 base from J, with 4 bases in between. Germline CDR1 is MNHEY and CDR2 is SVGAGI. CDR3 length equals 11 residues. CDR3 in amino acids: CASTRNTEAFF. The CDR3 nucleotides read TGTGCCAGCACCCGGAACACTGAAGCTTTCTTT.

Comment on this clone: The same CDR3 also results from other DNA sequences found in this sample. J is TRBJ2-7 and V is TRBV11-2, with TRBD2 as a possible D gene (6 bases). Per germline, CDR1 SGHAT and CDR2 FQNNGV. The CDR3 is 14 amino acids. V lost 0 bases and J lost 2, with 8 bases in between. CDR3 residues: CASSLDRGTYEQYF. CDR3 nucleotide sequence: TGTGCCAGCAGCTTAGATCGGGGGACCTACGAGCAGTACTTC.

The chain links TRBV7-8 to TRBJ1-1, with 8 bases that match TRBD1. Per the germline V gene, CDR1 is SGHVS and CDR2 is FQNEAQ. V trimming: 5 bases; J trimming: 1 base; junction bases outside the gene matches: 6. This CDR3 has 15 amino acids. CDR3 residues: CASSPGQGQNTEAFF. In DNA, the CDR3 is TGTGCCAGCAGCCCTGGACAGGGACAGAACACTGAAGCTTTCTTT. Complete variable domain (other parts from reference TRBV7-8 and TRBJ1-1): GAGVSQSPRYKVAKRGQDVALRCDPISGHVSLFWYQQALGQGPEFLTYFQNEAQLDKSGLPSDRFFAERPEGSVSTLKIQRTQQEDSAVYLCASSPGQGQNTEAFFGQGTRLTVV.

This chain uses TRBV27 with TRBJ1-2, with D possibly TRBD1 on 6 matching bases. V lost 7 bases and J 0 bases, leaving 15 bases between the germline ends. Germline V gene lookup returns CDR1 MNHEY and CDR2 SMNVEV (reference sequence). There are 15 residues in the CDR3. The CDR3 loop is CASTPDRFSNYGYTF. DNA of the CDR3: TGTGCCAGCACTCCGGACAGATTCTCTAACTATGGCTACACCTTC.

The CDR3 DNA sequence: TGTGCCAGCAGTGAAGTGCTAGCGGGACCTAGCACAGATACGCAGTATTTT. Translating gives CASSEVLAGPSTDTQYF. The J gene is TRBJ2-3, the V gene TRBV6-1; TRBD2 aligns across 9 bases. The ends lost 1 base at V and 0 bases at J; junction bases unmatched: 5. CDR3 length: 17 amino acids. Germline V gene data show CDR1 as MNHNS and CDR2 as SASEGT.

This chain uses TRBV4-3 with TRBJ2-1, with D perhaps TRBD1 or TRBD2 (5 bases each). The CDR3 contains 17 residues. Germline CDR1 reads LGHNA; CDR2 reads YSLEER. The ends were cut back, 3 bases at V and 4 bases at J, with 19 bases in the middle. CDR3 nucleotide sequence: TGCGCCAGCAGCCAGGAGACGAAACCGGGGCCTTACAATGAGCAGTTCTTC. Translating gives CASSQETKPGPYNEQFF.

J is TRBJ2-5 and V is TRBV7-2; D unclear. The CDR3 consists of 12 residues. Per the germline V gene, CDR1 is SGHTA and CDR2 is FQGNSA. V lost 5 bases and J lost 5, with 9 bases in between. CDR3 protein: CASSPTAETQYF. The CDR3 region has the DNA TGTGCCAGCAGCCCCACAGCGGAGACCCAGTACTTC.

Only a few counts were recorded for this clone. This chain uses TRBV5-4 with TRBJ2-5, with 9 bases matching TRBD2. There are 15 residues in the CDR3. Germline assignment: CDR1 SGHNT and CDR2 YYREEE (reference sequence). Germline trimming cut 0 bases from V and 3 bases from J; bases unmatched to any gene: 3. CDR3 nucleotide sequence: TGTGCCAGCAGCTTGGTGGGACTAGCAGAAGAGACCCAGTACTTC. Protein: CASSLVGLAEETQYF.

V usage is TRBV7-2 and J usage is TRBJ2-6, with 14 nucleotides matching TRBD2. This CDR3 is built from 18 residues. Per germline, CDR1 SGHTA and CDR2 FQGNSA. With 4 bases clipped from V and 5 bases from J, the junction kept 7 bases outside the gene matches. The CDR3 DNA is TGTGCCAGCAGCTCCGGACTAGCGGGGGGACTCTGGGCCAACGTCCTGACTTTC. Its translation is CASSSGLAGGLWANVLTF.

V gene TRBV7-9 combines with J gene TRBJ1-2; D is possibly TRBD1 (5 bases). The V gene lost 5 bases and the J gene lost 4 bases, with 11 bases spanning the gap. Germline lookup yields CDR1 SEHNR and CDR2 FQNEAQ (reference sequence). This CDR3 spans 13 amino acids. The CDR3 nucleotides read TGTGCCAGCAGCATCGGGGGGAGCTATGGCTACACCTTC. Its translation: CASSIGGSYGYTF.

This chain uses TRBV7-9 with TRBJ2-5, with a tentative D call TRBD1 (5 bases). The V gene lost 5 bases and the J gene lost 1 base, with 14 bases spanning the gap. CDR3 length equals 15 residues. CDR1 SEHNR and CDR2 FQNEAQ come from the germline V gene (reference sequence). In DNA form, the CDR3 reads TGTGCCAGCAGCACTTTTGACAGTCGCCAAGAGACCCAGTACTTC. It codes for CASSTFDSRQETQYF. The full variable domain, its missing parts supplied by reference TRBV7-9 and TRBJ2-5, is DTGVSQNPRHKITKRGQNVTFRCDPISEHNRLYWYRQTLGQGPEFLTYFQNEAQLEKSRLLSDRFSAERPKGSFSTLEIQRTEQGDSAMYLCASSTFDSRQETQYFGPGTRLLVL.

The chain couples TRBV5-4 to TRBJ2-7; D possibly corresponds to TRBD1 (6 bases). CDR3 size: 14 residues. Trimming removed 2 bases at V and 2 bases at J, with 11 bases between. Germline loops: CDR1 SGHNT, CDR2 YYREEE (reference sequence). The CDR3 sequence is CASSFGQNPYEQYF. DNA for the CDR3: TGTGCCAGCAGCTTCGGACAGAATCCCTACGAGCAGTACTTC.

The chain joins TRBV21-1 to TRBJ1-2. TRBV21-1 is labeled a pseudogene. The CDR3 is 16 residues long. CDR3 sequence (DNA): TGTGCCAGCAGCGACCGGGACCGTGCTCCGAACTATGGCTACACCTTC. Translated: CASSDRDRAPNYGYTF.

This clone was detected only a few times. At one of its ends the junction is not consistent with the germline gene, which may arise from a read error. The CDR3 coding sequence is TGCAGCGTTGAATTCACGGGGACAGTTTATGGCTACGCCTTC. Translated: CSVEFTGTVYGYAF. The chain uses TRBV29-1 and TRBJ1-2, with 7 bases that match TRBD1. This CDR3 is 14 amino acids long. Per germline, CDR1 SQVTM and CDR2 ANQGSEA.

The gene calls are TRBV5-1 and TRBJ1-4; D possibly corresponds to TRBD1 (6 bases). Trimming pared 5 bases from V and 5 bases from J, leaving 22 bases between. This CDR3 spans 17 amino acids. Germline lookup yields CDR1 SGHRS and CDR2 YFSETQ. As DNA, the CDR3 is TGCGCCAGCAGTTATAGCGGCGTGGTCAGGGGAAATGAAAAACTGTTTTTT. Its translation: CASSYSGVVRGNEKLFF.

The CDR3 region is CASSNKRGGGDQPQHF. The CDR3 DNA reads TGTGCCAGCAGCAACAAACGGGGAGGGGGGGATCAGCCCCAGCATTTT. V gene TRBV6-6 combines with J gene TRBJ1-5; tentative D call: TRBD1 (6 bases). The CDR3 covers 16 residues. The V end was cut by 6 bases, the J end by 5 bases, with 20 bases between. CDR1 is MNHNY and CDR2 is SVGAGI in the germline V gene (reference sequence).

The rearrangement joins TRBV12-3 or TRBV12-4 to TRBJ2-5, with D tentatively TRBD2 (6 bases). This CDR3 region has 12 residues. V was clipped by 6 bases and J by 7 bases, with 12 bases between them. The CDR3 DNA reads as TGTGCCAGCAGCGGGAGAGGTGCGACCCAGTACTTC. Its protein product is CASSGRGATQYF.

The rearrangement links TRBV7-3 to TRBJ1-1; 7 bases align to TRBD1. CDR3 length: 15 amino acids. J lost 1 base, V lost 5 bases, and 7 bases had no gene match. Per the germline V gene, CDR1 is SGHTA and CDR2 is FQGTGA. The CDR3 coding sequence is TGTGCCAGCAGCCCTACCGGGACAGAGAACACTGAAGCTTTCTTT. It specifies CASSPTGTENTEAFF.

This sequence joins TRBV6-6 and TRBJ2-2; D possibly matches TRBD1 or TRBD2 (5 bases each). Germline CDR1 is MNHNY and CDR2 is SVGAGI (reference sequence). V was clipped by 5 bases and J by 7 bases, with 23 bases between them. The CDR3 runs 17 residues. The CDR3 coding sequence is TGTGCCAGCAGTCGACGCCCTTCAGGGACGTGGGGCGGGGAGCTGTTTTTT. Encoded protein: CASSRRPSGTWGGELFF.

The V call is TRBV5-4, the J call TRBJ1-4; D might be TRBD1 (5 bases). This CDR3 has 15 amino acids. CDR1 is SGHNT and CDR2 is YYREEE in the germline V gene (reference sequence). Trimming took 2 bases from V and 8 from J, leaving 16 bases between them. The CDR3 region is CASSLTGGFEEKLFF. For the CDR3, the DNA is TGTGCCAGCAGCTTAACTGGGGGATTCGAGGAAAAACTGTTTTTT.

V and J are TRBV5-1 and TRBJ2-5; D unclear. CDR1 SGHRS and CDR2 YFSETQ come from the germline V gene. V was trimmed by 4 bases and J by 5 bases, leaving 15 bases between them. The length of the CDR3 is 14 residues. In DNA, the CDR3 is TGCGCCAGCAGCCGTACGAGACTTGGGGAGACCCAGTACTTC. Protein product: CASSRTRLGETQYF.

The chain is built from TRBV7-3 and TRBJ2-1, with 7 positions matching TRBD2. The CDR3 is 15 residues long. V shed 5 bases, J shed 5 bases, and the junction held 9 bases outside the gene matches. The germline V gene encodes CDR1 SGHTA and CDR2 FQGTGA. The CDR3 DNA reads TGTGCCAGCAGCCTTCAGCGGGGTTATAACAATGAGCAGTTCTTC. Translated, it gives CASSLQRGYNNEQFF.

The chain has TRBV2 and TRBJ2-1; 9 nucleotides agree with TRBD2. Germline lookup yields CDR1 SNHLY and CDR2 FYNNEI. This CDR3 spans 15 amino acids. The V and J ends lost 5 bases and 8 bases, in that order; junction bases with no gene match: 10. This CDR3 is CASSSGTSSSDEQFF. CDR3 nucleotides: TGTGCCAGCAGTTCCGGGACTAGCTCGTCAGATGAGCAGTTCTTC.

Notes on this clone: In the same sample, other DNA sequences code for this CDR3. This sequence joins TRBV7-9 and TRBJ2-2; D perhaps matches TRBD2 (6 bases). CDR3 length: 13 amino acids. Per the germline V gene, CDR1 is SEHNR and CDR2 is FQNEAQ (reference sequence). Deletions cut 3 bases from V and 4 bases from J, with 6 bases between. CDR3 coding DNA: TGTGCCAGCAGCTTGGGGGGCACCGGGGAGCTGTTTTTT. This sequence encodes CASSLGGTGELFF.

The rearrangement uses TRBV4-1 and TRBJ2-6; D gene unclear. The CDR3 has 15 amino acids. The germline V gene has CDR1 MGHRA and CDR2 YSYEKL. The V end lost 4 bases, the J end lost 4 bases, and 11 bases lay between the germline ends. CDR3 in DNA: TGCGCCAGCAGCCCTCGGTACTTGGGGGCCAACGTCCTGACTTTC. This encodes CASSPRYLGANVLTF.

The rearrangement joins TRBV6-5 to TRBJ1-1, with 8 bases that match TRBD1. V was pared by 6 bases and J by 4 bases, with 7 bases of the junction left unmatched. The CDR3 runs to 14 residues. The germline gives CDR1 MNHEY, CDR2 SVGAGI. The CDR3 protein is CASRRRQGPTEAFF. The CDR3 nucleotides are TGTGCCAGCAGGCGGAGACAGGGGCCCACTGAAGCTTTCTTT.